One and the same sample provided the 22 T cell receptor beta chains below, sequenced in a study of beta chain features in type 1 diabetes. These TCRs' antigens remain unknown. Study-wide findings and caveats: Researchers report that Type 1 diabetes patients had moderately but significantly shorter TCRB CDR3s across all four CD4+ subsets.

Of the isolated RNA, all was reverse transcribed, and so the sequenced material was expressed TCRB transcripts. Data came from immunoSEQ multiplex PCR; TCRdb stores just in-frame clones and leaves some out. Of about 370,000 clones in the sample, over 8.5% were seen once. Source material: central memory CD4+ T cells from blood. Receptors were obtained from a man under 40 with type 1 diabetes.

This clone has just a few counts. The chain is built from TRBV5-1 and TRBJ2-3; 8 bases fit TRBD2. After removal of 2 bases from V and 0 bases from J, the junction contained 8 bases not matched to a gene. CDR3 size: 17 residues. Germline V gene data show CDR1 as SGHRS and CDR2 as YFSETQ. The CDR3 sequence: CASSFSLGGASTDTQYF. The CDR3 nucleotides are TGCGCCAGCAGCTTTTCTCTCGGGGGGGCTAGCACAGATACGCAGTATTTT.

Only a few counts were recorded for this clone. The rearrangement links TRBV28 to TRBJ2-2; the D gene is possibly TRBD2 (6 bases). Germline values: CDR1 MDHEN, CDR2 SYDVKM. The CDR3 extends over 16 amino acids. V was clipped by 5 bases and J by 7 bases, with 20 bases between them. The CDR3 region has the DNA TGTGCCAGCAGTCCCTCGGGACTCACTGTGAACGGGGAGCTGTTTTTT. Translated: CASSPSGLTVNGELFF.

This clone was seen more than once but under ten times. The chain employs TRBV29-1 and TRBJ1-4, with D maybe TRBD1 (5 bases). The CDR3 extends over 15 amino acids. Per germline, CDR1 SQVTM and CDR2 ANQGSEA. V shed 4 bases and J shed 0 bases, with 12 bases lying between them. CDR3 in amino acids: CSVAGSDATNEKLFF. In nucleotides, the CDR3 is TGCAGCGTTGCAGGGTCGGATGCAACTAATGAAAAACTGTTTTTT.

This clone was counted only a few times. The chain employs TRBV7-3 and TRBJ2-1; no clear D. Germline V gene lookup returns CDR1 SGHTA and CDR2 FQGTGA. The V end was cut by 2 bases, the J end by 7 bases, with 9 bases between. CDR3 size: 13 residues. The CDR3 DNA reads TGTGCCAGCAGCTTAGGCCAGGAGAATGAGCAGTTCTTC. It specifies CASSLGQENEQFF.

This clone was observed at least ten times. This chain uses TRBV4-3 with TRBJ1-1; D not certain. Trimming took 1 base from V and 0 from J, leaving 6 bases between them. Germline V gives CDR1 LGHNA, CDR2 YSLEER. The length of the CDR3 is 14 residues. Written as DNA, the CDR3 is TGCGCCAGCAGCCAAGTTAGCTTGAACACTGAAGCTTTCTTT. It specifies CASSQVSLNTEAFF.

The chain is built from TRBV7-9 and TRBJ2-4; weak D call: TRBD1 (5 bases). Between the trimmed V and J ends, which lost 0 bases and 5 bases, there was a span of 14 bases. The germline gives CDR1 SEHNR, CDR2 FQNEAQ (reference sequence). The CDR3 is made up of 16 amino acids. CDR3: CASSLADGQGENIQYF. CDR3 coding DNA: TGTGCCAGCAGCTTAGCGGATGGTCAAGGGGAAAACATTCAGTACTTC.

In its sample, this clone was seen a few times. The J gene is TRBJ1-5, the V gene TRBV6-6, with D tentatively TRBD1 (6 bases). V was trimmed by 7 bases and J by 5 bases, leaving 15 bases between them. The CDR3 runs 14 residues. In germline, CDR1 is MNHNY, CDR2 SVGAGI (reference sequence). The CDR3 spells CASTRTQGYQPQHF. CDR3 sequence (DNA): TGTGCCAGCACTCGGACACAGGGATATCAGCCCCAGCATTTT.

The genes are TRBV4-3 and TRBJ2-5, with 7 bases identical to TRBD2. J gave up 3 bases and V 0 bases, and 1 base lay outside the gene matches. The CDR3 runs 14 residues. Germline CDR1 is LGHNA and CDR2 is YSLEER. The CDR3 loop is CASSQELAEETQYF. CDR3 coding DNA: TGCGCCAGCAGCCAAGAGCTAGCGGAAGAGACCCAGTACTTC.

J is TRBJ2-7 and V is TRBV5-5, with D maybe TRBD2 (5 bases). The CDR3 loop spans 16 amino acids. Germline V gene lookup returns CDR1 SGHKS and CDR2 YYEKEE (reference sequence). The germline V and J ends were trimmed by 4 bases and 3 bases, with 20 bases remaining between them. The CDR3 DNA sequence: TGTGCCAGCAGCCAGGAGGCGAGAGGGAGTTACTACGAGCAGTACTTC. Translating gives CASSQEARGSYYEQYF. Filled out from reference TRBV5-5 and TRBJ2-7, the complete variable domain reads DAGVTQSPTHLIKTRGQQVTLRCSPISGHKSVSWYQQVLGQGPQFIFQYYEKEERGRGNFPDRFSARQFPNYSSELNVNALLLGDSALYLCASSQEARGSYYEQYFGPGTRLTVT.

This clone has a handful of counts. The V and J genes are TRBV28 and TRBJ2-5; the D gene could be TRBD1 or TRBD2 (5 bases each). Trimming removed 10 bases from V and 3 bases from J, with 15 bases in between. Germline V gives CDR1 MDHEN, CDR2 SYDVKM. CDR3 size: 13 residues. The CDR3, as DNA: TGTGCCATTACAGGCGGGTCAAAAGAGACCCAGTACTTC. Translated, it gives CAITGGSKETQYF.

The rearrangement uses TRBV7-2 and TRBJ1-5, with 9 bases that match TRBD1. The CDR3 extends over 17 amino acids. Germline CDR1 SGHTA, CDR2 FQGNSA. Germline trimming cut 0 bases from V and 5 bases from J; bases unmatched to any gene: 8. The DNA of the CDR3 is TGTGCCAGCAGCTTAGCCTTCCCGGGACAGGGTGATCAGCCCCAGCATTTT. Translated, it gives CASSLAFPGQGDQPQHF. Full variable domain (outside the CDR3, taken from reference TRBV7-2 and TRBJ1-5): GAGVSQSPSNKVTEKGKDVELRCDPISGHTALYWYRQSLGQGLEFLIYFQGNSAPDKSGLPSDRFSAERTGGSVSTLTIQRTQQEDSAVYLCASSLAFPGQGDQPQHFGDGTRLSIL.

This clone was observed a few times. The chain uses TRBV7-8 and TRBJ2-3; weak D call: TRBD2 (5 bases). Germline V gives CDR1 SGHVS, CDR2 FQNEAQ. The CDR3 is 17 amino acids. Trimming pared 1 base from V and 4 bases from J, leaving 18 bases between. The CDR3 sequence is CASSLVTDSQSADTQYF. The CDR3 region has the DNA TGTGCCAGCAGCTTAGTAACGGACTCCCAATCTGCAGATACGCAGTATTTT.

V gene TRBV28 combines with J gene TRBJ1-4; 8 nucleotides agree with TRBD1. Looked up from germline, CDR1 is MDHEN and CDR2 is SYDVKM. This CDR3 contains 14 residues. The ends lost 6 bases at V and 6 bases at J; junction bases unmatched: 6. The CDR3 loop reads CASSQGAQDEKLFF. The CDR3 DNA reads as TGTGCCAGCAGCCAGGGGGCGCAGGATGAAAAACTGTTTTTT.

This clone came up a few times. V usage is TRBV27 and J usage is TRBJ1-1; D is unclear. Germline V CDR1 and CDR2: MNHEY, SMNVEV (reference sequence). The CDR3 extends over 13 amino acids. Trimming pared 6 bases from V and 0 bases from J, leaving 8 bases between. CDR3 residues: CASSLNMNTEAFF. Written as DNA, the CDR3 is TGTGCCAGCAGCCTTAACATGAACACTGAAGCTTTCTTT.

J is TRBJ2-6 and V is TRBV5-5, with D perhaps TRBD1 (5 bases). The germline CDR1 and CDR2 sequences are SGHKS and YYEKEE (reference sequence). The CDR3 contains 14 residues. Trimming removed 4 bases at V and 4 bases at J, with 9 bases between. CDR3 DNA sequence: TGTGCCAGCAGCCCCAGGGCGGGGGCCAACGTCCTGACTTTC. It specifies CASSPRAGANVLTF. Using reference TRBV5-5 and TRBJ2-6 for the parts outside the CDR3, the full variable domain is DAGVTQSPTHLIKTRGQQVTLRCSPISGHKSVSWYQQVLGQGPQFIFQYYEKEERGRGNFPDRFSARQFPNYSSELNVNALLLGDSALYLCASSPRAGANVLTFGAGSRLTVL.

This clone was picked up a small number of times. V usage is TRBV4-3 and J usage is TRBJ2-3, with a possible D match to TRBD2 (5 bases). The CDR3 contains 15 residues. Germline V lookup: CDR1 LGHNA, CDR2 YSLEER. Trimming took 0 bases from V and 7 from J, leaving 14 bases between them. The CDR3 region has the DNA TGCGCCAGCAGCCAAGATGTTTCATCCGGGAATACGCAGTATTTT. This sequence encodes CASSQDVSSGNTQYF.

This clone was observed a few times. This chain connects TRBV7-3 to TRBJ2-2, with 8 bases that match TRBD1. Losses at the gene ends were 3 bases for V and 3 bases for J; bases not matched to a gene: 6. The CDR3 is 16 residues long. Per the germline V gene, CDR1 is SGHTA and CDR2 is FQGTGA. DNA of the CDR3: TGTGCCAGCAGCTTCGGGCAGGGGGCCGACACCGGGGAGCTGTTTTTT. Translation gives CASSFGQGADTGELFF.

The chain joins TRBV4-3 to TRBJ2-4; either TRBD1 or TRBD2 may supply D (5 bases each). The V gene lost 0 bases and the J gene lost 6 bases, with 15 bases spanning the gap. The CDR3 length is 16 residues. The germline CDR1 and CDR2 sequences are LGHNA and YSLEER. The CDR3 protein is CASSQEDRGDRNIQYF. CDR3 nucleotides: TGCGCCAGCAGCCAAGAGGATAGGGGAGACAGAAACATTCAGTACTTC.

With respect to this clone: A much larger clone sits a single nucleotide away, making a read error possible. The genes are TRBV4-1 and TRBJ1-5; 10 bases agree with TRBD1. The V and J ends lost 4 bases and 7 bases, in that order; junction bases with no gene match: 4. CDR1 and CDR2 from the germline V gene are MGHRA and YSYEKL. The CDR3 spans 14 residues. The CDR3 is CASSLGQGEQPQHF. In DNA form, the CDR3 reads TGCGCCAGCAGCCTCGGACAGGGGGAACAGCCCCAGCATTTT.

The V and J genes are TRBV29-1 and TRBJ1-1, with D hard to call. The CDR3 runs to 13 residues. The germline gives CDR1 SQVTM, CDR2 ANQGSEA. Trimming pared 5 bases from V and 3 bases from J, leaving 13 bases between. This CDR3 is CSVPTGRYTEAFF. DNA of the CDR3: TGCAGCGTTCCTACGGGAAGATACACTGAAGCTTTCTTT.

This clone was seen ten or more times. This rearrangement joins TRBV19 to TRBJ2-2; a weak D match, TRBD1 (6 bases). Trimming took 2 bases from V and 5 from J, leaving 12 bases between them. The CDR3 is 15 amino acids. Per germline, CDR1 LNHDA and CDR2 SQIVND (reference sequence). CDR3 nucleotide sequence: TGTGCCAGTAGTATAATAGGACAGTCGACCGGGGAGCTGTTTTTT. Its translation: CASSIIGQSTGELFF.

The table lists this clone with a few counts. The rearrangement joins TRBV11-2 to TRBJ2-7, with 10 positions matching TRBD2. From germline, CDR1 is SGHAT and CDR2 FQNNGV. The CDR3 runs 13 residues. CDR3 amino acids: CASSLGTSGTISV. CDR3 sequence (DNA): TGTGCCAGCAGCTTAGGAACTAGCGGGACCATATCCGTC.